This passage covers 27 T cell receptor beta chains from one sample sequenced in a study of control samples from healthy donors and cancer patients. TCRdb's table, derived via immunoSEQ multiplex PCR, lists solely in-frame clones and lacks some. The sample lists 85,000 to 100,000 clones; roughly 82% were seen once. The sequenced sample was blood. These receptor sequences come from a man between 60 and 75 years old in good health.

The gene calls are TRBV5-8 and TRBJ1-1; D is uncertain. Trimming shortened V by 6 bases and J by 1 base, and 10 bases separated the two germline ends. Germline values: CDR1 SGHTS, CDR2 YDEGEE. The CDR3 has 13 residues. CDR3 bases: TGTGCCAGCATTCCACGGTGGAACACTGAAGCTTTCTTT. Translating gives CASIPRWNTEAFF.

In its sample, this clone was seen once. The chain combines TRBV13 with TRBJ2-7; 8 positions agree with TRBD1. The J segment lost 0 bases and the V segment lost 4 bases, leaving 5 bases of the junction unmatched. This CDR3 is built from 15 residues. Germline V CDR1 and CDR2: PRHDT, FYEKMQ (reference sequence). In DNA, the CDR3 is TGTGCCAGCAGCTCAAGACAGGGGAGCTCCTACGAGCAGTACTTC. Translating gives CASSSRQGSSYEQYF.

The chain has TRBV19 and TRBJ1-1; a weak D match, TRBD1 (6 bases). The CDR3 is 14 amino acids. Deletions cut 6 bases from V and 3 bases from J, with 14 bases between. Germline V lookup: CDR1 LNHDA, CDR2 SQIVND (reference sequence). The DNA of the CDR3 is TGTGCCAGTAGGCAGACAGGTGGAGACACTGAAGCTTTCTTT. It encodes CASRQTGGDTEAFF.

This chain joins TRBV15 and TRBJ1-5, with D perhaps TRBD1 (5 bases). The CDR3 runs to 12 residues. Between the trimmed V and J ends, which lost 1 base and 7 bases, there was a span of 5 bases. Germline loops: CDR1 LNHNV, CDR2 YYDKDF (reference sequence). Here the CDR3 DNA reads TGTGCCACCAGCAGAGGGGGGCAGCCCCAGCATTTT. Translation: CATSRGGQPQHF.

This chain connects TRBV28 to TRBJ2-7, with D unclear. Looked up from germline, CDR1 is MDHEN and CDR2 is SYDVKM. V was trimmed by 7 bases and J by 0 bases, leaving 7 bases between them. The CDR3 spans 12 residues. This CDR3 is CASNALSYEQYF. As DNA, the CDR3 is TGTGCCAGCAACGCTCTCTCCTACGAGCAGTACTTC.

The rearrangement links TRBV28 to TRBJ1-4, with D hard to call. CDR1 MDHEN and CDR2 SYDVKM come from the germline V gene. The CDR3 extends over 14 amino acids. Trimming removed 11 bases from V and 6 bases from J, with 19 bases in between. The CDR3 loop is CASSPGGKYEKLFF. DNA of the CDR3: TGTGCCTCCAGCCCCGGAGGGAAGTATGAAAAACTGTTTTTT.

This chain joins TRBV6-6 and TRBJ1-1; D is ambiguous. Germline V gene lookup returns CDR1 MNHNY and CDR2 SVGAGI (reference sequence). This CDR3 has 13 amino acids. V was clipped by 0 bases and J by 2 bases, with 4 bases between them. In nucleotides, the CDR3 is TGTGCCAGCAGTTACTCCCTTAACACTGAAGCTTTCTTT. This encodes CASSYSLNTEAFF.

This clone appeared a few times. The rearrangement joins TRBV19 to TRBJ1-1; tentative D call: TRBD1 (5 bases). From germline, CDR1 is LNHDA and CDR2 SQIVND (reference sequence). This CDR3 has 13 residues. The ends were cut back, 2 bases at V and 4 bases at J, with 8 bases in the middle. The CDR3 bases are TGTGCCAGTAGTATACTCCAGGGCACTGAAGCTTTCTTT. Amino acid sequence: CASSILQGTEAFF.

V gene TRBV4-1 combines with J gene TRBJ1-2; 10 positions agree with TRBD1. The CDR3 sequence is 15 residues long. V lost 2 bases to trimming and J lost 8 bases; unmatched junction nucleotides: 8. The germline V gene has CDR1 MGHRA and CDR2 YSYEKL. The CDR3 sequence: CASSQRTGGGGGYTF. In nucleotides, the CDR3 is TGCGCCAGCAGCCAACGGACAGGGGGAGGTGGAGGCTACACCTTC.

The rearrangement links TRBV5-1 to TRBJ2-5; D possibly matches TRBD1 or TRBD2 (5 bases each). Germline values: CDR1 SGHRS, CDR2 YFSETQ. The CDR3 has 13 amino acids. Deletions cut 4 bases from V and 3 bases from J, with 10 bases between. CDR3 coding DNA: TGCGCCAGCAGCCCGGGACCGAAAGAGACCCAGTACTTC. Translating gives CASSPGPKETQYF.

This clone is a singleton in its sample. The chain carries TRBV7-9 and TRBJ2-7; no reliable D call. With 1 base removed from V and 4 bases from J, the gap between germline ends came to 11 bases. The CDR3 contains 14 residues. The germline gives CDR1 SEHNR, CDR2 FQNEAQ (reference sequence). CDR3 region: CASSLGSREYEQYF. In DNA, the CDR3 is TGTGCCAGCAGCTTAGGGAGCCGAGAGTACGAGCAGTACTTC.

This chain uses TRBV30 with TRBJ2-7; TRBD1 matches at 7 bases. In germline, CDR1 is GTSNPN, CDR2 SVGIG (reference sequence). The CDR3 totals 14 residues. Trimming took 0 bases from V and 5 from J; bases not matched to a gene: 7. CDR3 loop: CAWSVREGAHEQYF. In DNA form, the CDR3 reads TGTGCCTGGAGTGTACGCGAGGGGGCCCACGAGCAGTACTTC.

This CDR3 reads CAISESRTGDSNQPQHF. The DNA of the CDR3 is TGTGCCATCAGTGAAAGTCGGACAGGGGATAGCAATCAGCCCCAGCATTTT. The chain links TRBV10-3 to TRBJ1-5, with TRBD1 identical over 9 bases. V shed 3 bases, J shed 0 bases, and the junction held 6 bases outside the gene matches. Germline V gene lookup returns CDR1 ENHRY and CDR2 SYGVKD. This CDR3 is built from 17 residues.

The rearrangement uses TRBV2 and TRBJ2-3, with D perhaps assigned TRBD1 or TRBD2 (6 bases each). The CDR3 extends over 14 amino acids. The V end was cut by 8 bases, the J end by 0 bases, with 12 bases between. Looked up from germline, CDR1 is SNHLY and CDR2 is FYNNEI. CDR3 protein: CASGKGGSTDTQYF. The CDR3 nucleotides read TGTGCCAGCGGAAAGGGGGGTAGCACAGATACGCAGTATTTT.

The CDR3 region is CASSDRAPDLNTEAFF. In DNA, the CDR3 is TGTGCCAGCAGCGACCGGGCCCCAGACTTGAACACTGAAGCTTTCTTT. The rearrangement joins TRBV21-1 to TRBJ1-1. TRBV21-1 is a pseudogene. This CDR3 has 16 residues.

The chain recombines TRBV3-1 (or the pseudogene TRBV3-2) with TRBJ2-3; TRBD1 matches 9 bases. The CDR3 is made up of 18 amino acids. From germline, CDR1 is LGHDT and CDR2 YNNKEL (reference sequence). V was clipped by 1 base and J by 5 bases; unmatched bases: 13. The CDR3 sequence is CASSQVLYRDRVGDTQYF. The CDR3 DNA follows: TGTGCCAGCAGCCAAGTCCTATACCGGGACAGGGTTGGAGATACGCAGTATTTT.

The V gene is TRBV28, the J gene TRBJ2-3, with D perhaps matching TRBD1 or TRBD2 (6 bases each). This CDR3 has 14 amino acids. Deletions cut 4 bases from V and 1 base from J, with 9 bases between. Looked up from germline, CDR1 is MDHEN and CDR2 is SYDVKM. The CDR3 region is CASSWGARTDTQYF. The CDR3 coding sequence is TGTGCCAGCAGTTGGGGGGCCCGCACAGATACGCAGTATTTT.

The sample holds one count of this clone. This CDR3 is CASTPSGEGFYGYTF. The CDR3 DNA reads TGTGCCAGCACCCCCTCGGGGGAGGGGTTTTATGGCTACACCTTC. V usage is TRBV3-1 (or the pseudogene TRBV3-2) and J usage is TRBJ1-2; D is possibly TRBD1 (5 bases). The germline V gene encodes CDR1 LGHDT and CDR2 YNNKEL (reference sequence). The CDR3 loop spans 15 amino acids. V lost 7 bases and J lost 5, with 20 bases in between.

The rearrangement uses TRBV9 and TRBJ2-1; no definite D call. Trimming left V 0 bases short and J 3 bases short, with 4 bases between. Germline V gene sequence: CDR1 SGDLS, CDR2 YYNGEE. This CDR3 has 13 residues. The chain's CDR3 is CASSVDSYNEQFF. CDR3 in DNA: TGTGCCAGCAGCGTAGACAGCTACAATGAGCAGTTCTTC.

The rearrangement joins TRBV11-2 to TRBJ2-1, with a possible D match to TRBD2 (5 bases). Germline CDR1 is SGHAT and CDR2 is FQNNGV. Deletions cut 5 bases from V and 6 bases from J, with 11 bases between. The CDR3 is 13 amino acids. The CDR3 loop is CASSLRRGNEQFF. CDR3 DNA sequence: TGTGCCAGCAGCCTGAGACGGGGCAATGAGCAGTTCTTC.

This clone appeared a single time. This sample also contains other DNA sequences that code for the same CDR3. V usage is TRBV28 and J usage is TRBJ1-1; the match to TRBD1 covers 8 bases. V was clipped by 3 bases and J by 8 bases; unmatched bases: 11. From germline, CDR1 is MDHEN and CDR2 SYDVKM. The CDR3 sequence is 15 residues long. The CDR3 loop reads CASSFIQGEGGEAFF. The CDR3 DNA reads TGTGCCAGCAGTTTCATACAGGGGGAGGGGGGGGAAGCTTTCTTT. The full variable domain, its missing parts supplied by reference TRBV28 and TRBJ1-1, is DVKVTQSSRYLVKRTGEKVFLECVQDMDHENMFWYRQDPGLGLRLIYFSYDVKMKEKGDIPEGYSVSREKKERFSLILESASTNQTSMYLCASSFIQGEGGEAFFGQGTRLTVV.

V and J are TRBV28 and TRBJ2-6, with 7 bases that match TRBD1. This CDR3 spans 17 amino acids. The trim removed 5 bases at V and 0 bases at J, leaving 7 bases unmatched. In germline, CDR1 is MDHEN, CDR2 SYDVKM. The CDR3 bases are TGTGCCAGCAGTAGTGGGGACAGATACTCTGGGGCCAACGTCCTGACTTTC. Translation: CASSSGDRYSGANVLTF.

CDR3 coding DNA: TGTGCCAGCAGCGGGGGGACAGGGGCCGGGGAGCTGTTTTTT. Translating gives CASSGGTGAGELFF. The chain carries TRBV9 and TRBJ2-2, with 10 bases that match TRBD1. The CDR3 is 14 residues long. V was clipped by 3 bases and J by 6 bases; unmatched bases: 2. Germline assignment: CDR1 SGDLS and CDR2 YYNGEE.

This clone was observed a single time. CDR3 DNA sequence: TGTGCCAGCAGTCCCTCGAGGACAGGGTCGAGAAATGAGCAGTTCTTC. It encodes CASSPSRTGSRNEQFF. The chain uses TRBV27 and TRBJ2-1, with 8 nucleotides matching TRBD1. In germline, CDR1 is MNHEY, CDR2 SMNVEV (reference sequence). The CDR3 extends over 16 amino acids. After removal of 5 bases from V and 7 bases from J, the junction contained 13 bases not matched to a gene.

The gene calls are TRBV9 and TRBJ2-3; D is uncertain. CDR1 is SGDLS and CDR2 is YYNGEE in the germline V gene. The V and J ends lost 2 bases and 1 base respectively, with 8 bases between them. The CDR3 sequence is 14 residues long. CDR3 sequence: CASSVGSRTDTQYF. Written as DNA, the CDR3 is TGTGCCAGCAGCGTTGGGTCCCGCACAGATACGCAGTATTTT. Based on the CDR3 plus reference TRBV9 and TRBJ2-3, the full variable domain is DSGVTQTPKHLITATGQRVTLRCSPRSGDLSVYWYQQSLDQGLQFLIQYYNGEERAKGNILERFSAQQFPDLHSELNLSSLELGDSALYFCASSVGSRTDTQYFGPGTRLTVL.

This clone appeared a few times. The genes are TRBV7-2 and TRBJ2-3, with D unclear. The germline CDR1 and CDR2 sequences are SGHTA and FQGNSA. The germline V and J ends were trimmed by 5 bases and 1 base, with 4 bases remaining between them. CDR3 length: 12 amino acids. CDR3 in DNA: TGTGCCAGCAGCACCCGCACAGATACGCAGTATTTT. This gives the protein CASSTRTDTQYF.

The chain uses TRBV30 and TRBJ1-6; a possible D gene is TRBD1 (6 bases). Trimming left V 1 base short and J 0 bases short, with 13 bases between. Germline loops: CDR1 GTSNPN, CDR2 SVGIG (reference sequence). The CDR3 runs to 17 residues. The CDR3 DNA reads TGTGCCTGGAGTGATAACAGGGCCCTCTCCTATAATTCACCCCTCCACTTT. This codes for CAWSDNRALSYNSPLHF.